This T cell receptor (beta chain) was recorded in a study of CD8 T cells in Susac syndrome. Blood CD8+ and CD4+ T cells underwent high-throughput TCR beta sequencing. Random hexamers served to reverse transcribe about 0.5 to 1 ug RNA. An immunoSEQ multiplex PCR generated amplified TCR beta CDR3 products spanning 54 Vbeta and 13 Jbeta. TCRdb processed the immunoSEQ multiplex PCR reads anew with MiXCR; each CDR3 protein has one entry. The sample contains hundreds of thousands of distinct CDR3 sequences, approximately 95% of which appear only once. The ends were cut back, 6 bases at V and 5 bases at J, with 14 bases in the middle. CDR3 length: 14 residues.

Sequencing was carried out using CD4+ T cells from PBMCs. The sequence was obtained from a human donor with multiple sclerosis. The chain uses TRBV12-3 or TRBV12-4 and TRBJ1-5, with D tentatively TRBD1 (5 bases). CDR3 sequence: CASRVGQGDQPQHF. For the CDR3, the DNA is TGTGCCAGCAGGGTGGGGCAGGGTGATCAGCCCCAGCATTTT.